Described below is a single TCR beta chain sequence and its context. The specificity of this receptor is unknown. Base qualities are not provided; no much larger clone lies one nucleotide away. The data were obtained in a study of blood T cell repertoires in COVID-19 (dated by TCRdb to 2018 to 2020). Concerning the study at large: Samples covering the acute and convalescent phases of COVID-19 were provided by collaborators in the United States, Italy and Spain. The prospective study material was composed of cDNA or gDNA derived from T cells, B-cell-depleted T cells, or PBMCs. Where available, HLA class I and class II types were obtained from metadata supplied by the sample provider rather than from assay-based typing. The samples were drawn from two sources: the first 160 participants of the ongoing ImmuneRACE study, and 1,000 to 1,500 subjects contributed by 6 global collaborators. Sample metadata almost always included a de-identified subject ID, COVID-19 status, age in years and sex. The repertoires were released in a freely available public database meant as a resource for research on the immune response to SARS-CoV-2. The dataset comprised deeply sampled blood TCRbeta repertoires from subjects exposed to, actively infected with, or recovered from COVID-19. What the research found in general, with its limitations: Clinical and demographic metadata were provided uncurated, with the amount varying by source and participant.

V and J are trimmed by 8 bases and 5 bases, and the gene matches miss 5 bases of the junction. The CDR3 runs 13 residues from the cysteine to the phenylalanine. Left in the record is the CDR3 DNA by itself, 39 bases read in frame from the first base. Reading the germline V gene (reference sequence) gives CDR1 LGHDT and CDR2 YNNKEL. Another Seattle source contributed samples from volunteer blood donors who had recovered from COVID-19. Collaborating institutions collected whole blood in K2EDTA tubes following their own protocols. For TCRbeta analysis, collaborators shipped samples in one of three forms: frozen whole blood, isolated PBMCs, or DNA extracted from either of those sample types. TCRbeta CDR3 regions were amplified from genomic DNA using the immunoSEQ Assay, a bias-controlled multiplex PCR. On the authors' methods: Nucleated cell counts per sample were estimated from amplification of reference gene primers within the assay. Sequence reads were collapsed and filtered to measure the absolute abundance of every unique TCRbeta CDR3 rearrangement. For each sample, productive Simpson clonality was calculated as the square root of Simpson's diversity index across productive rearrangements. What TCRdb holds here is the immuneACCESS table cut down to in-frame rearrangements. Part of the clones is not present; checked against another copy, under half of the missing clones reflect an unresolved V gene, and the others are unexplained. Clone size and V and J calls were adopted from that table, with D and trimming inferred from the DNA. The sample profile shows about 260,000 clones; 84% of them were found once. The ten largest make up more than 1.5% of the sample.

The sequenced sample consisted of peripheral blood. The sequence was obtained from a woman in her thirties or forties who had recovered from COVID-19. The sequence joins TRBV3-1 (or the pseudogene TRBV3-2) to TRBJ2-2; TRBD1 lines up with 7 middle nucleotides. The CDR3 amino acid sequence is: CASDRVGTGELFF. The DNA sequence follows: TGTGCCAGCGACAGGGTAGGGACCGGGGAGCTGTTTTTT.